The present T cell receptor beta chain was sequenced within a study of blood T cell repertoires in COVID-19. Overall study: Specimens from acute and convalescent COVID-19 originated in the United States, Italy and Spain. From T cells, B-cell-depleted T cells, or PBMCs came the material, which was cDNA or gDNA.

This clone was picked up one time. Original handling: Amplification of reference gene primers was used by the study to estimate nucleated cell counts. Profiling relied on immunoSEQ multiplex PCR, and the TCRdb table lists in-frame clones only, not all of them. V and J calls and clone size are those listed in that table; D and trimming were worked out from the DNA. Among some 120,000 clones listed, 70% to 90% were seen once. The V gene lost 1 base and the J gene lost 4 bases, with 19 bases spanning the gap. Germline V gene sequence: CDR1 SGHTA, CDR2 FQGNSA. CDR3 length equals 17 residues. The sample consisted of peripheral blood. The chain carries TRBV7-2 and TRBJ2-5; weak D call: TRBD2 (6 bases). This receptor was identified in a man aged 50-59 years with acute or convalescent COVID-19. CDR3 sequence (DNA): TGTGCCAGCAGCTTAGTTGGAGCGGGTAAAAGAAGAGAGACCCAGTACTTC. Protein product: CASSLVGAGKRRETQYF.